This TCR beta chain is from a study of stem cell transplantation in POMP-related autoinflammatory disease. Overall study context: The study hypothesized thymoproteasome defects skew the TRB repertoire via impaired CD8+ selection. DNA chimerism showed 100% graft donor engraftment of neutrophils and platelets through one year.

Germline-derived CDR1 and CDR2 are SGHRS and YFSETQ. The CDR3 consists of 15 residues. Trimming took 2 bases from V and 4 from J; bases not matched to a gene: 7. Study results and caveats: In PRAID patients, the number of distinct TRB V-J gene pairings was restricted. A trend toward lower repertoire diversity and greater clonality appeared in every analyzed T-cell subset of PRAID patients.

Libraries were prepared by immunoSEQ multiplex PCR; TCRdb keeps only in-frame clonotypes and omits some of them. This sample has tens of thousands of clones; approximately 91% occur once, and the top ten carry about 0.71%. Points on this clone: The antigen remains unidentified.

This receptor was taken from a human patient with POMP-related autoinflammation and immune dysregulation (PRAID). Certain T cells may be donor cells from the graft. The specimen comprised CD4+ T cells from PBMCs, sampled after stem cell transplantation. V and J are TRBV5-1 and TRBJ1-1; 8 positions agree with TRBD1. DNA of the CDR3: TGCGCCAGCAGCTTCAGGACAGGGCCGGGCACTGAAGCTTTCTTT. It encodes CASSFRTGPGTEAFF.